This T cell receptor (beta chain) was documented in a study of shared clonotypes between healthy human individuals. With regard to this clone: Its target is not known.

TCRdb's copy holds only in-frame clones and misses some; the assay was immunoSEQ multiplex PCR. The table lists 730,000 or so clones, more than 70% of them singletons, with approximately 1.8% in the top ten. Study-wide results and caveats: Non-shared clonotypes had lower generation probabilities than those shared by all four donors. Rarefaction indicated that sorted-subset sequencing remained incomplete although depth was large.

V was pared by 5 bases and J by 1 base, with 11 bases of the junction left unmatched. The germline gives CDR1 MNHEY, CDR2 SMNVEV (reference sequence). This CDR3 has 17 amino acids. Each donor was a Caucasian adult residing in Nashville, Tennessee. CD4+ cells underwent separation, giving CD45RA+ naive and CD45RA-negative memory subsets. Sample: memory CD4+ T cells sorted from blood. Subset of the sample: CD45RA-negative fraction. The source is a woman younger than 45 in good health. J is TRBJ2-5 and V is TRBV27; 9 nucleotides align to TRBD1. CDR3 in DNA: TGTGCCAGCAGTCCAGGACAGGGGCTGGTAGGCCAAGAGACCCAGTACTTC. Its translation: CASSPGQGLVGQETQYF.